Listed here are 12 T cell receptor beta chains from one sample, sequenced in a study of T cell changes during pregnancy in multiple sclerosis. Profiling relied on immunoSEQ multiplex PCR, and the TCRdb table lists in-frame clones only, not all of them. The sample has 30,000 to 45,000 clones, approximately 89% seen once. Specimen: CD8+ T cells from peripheral blood mononuclear cells, collected in the third trimester of pregnancy. These receptors were taken from a female donor with multiple sclerosis, enrolled in a pregnancy study.

Only one count was recorded for this clone. The V gene is TRBV9, the J gene TRBJ2-7; 9 bases are a match to TRBD1. This CDR3 is built from 14 residues. The junction had 2 bases not matched to a gene; V was cut back by 2 bases and J by 2 bases. Germline values: CDR1 SGDLS, CDR2 YYNGEE. The CDR3 DNA is TGTGCCAGCAGCGTGACAGGGGGGGCCTACGAGCAGTACTTC. It translates to CASSVTGGAYEQYF.

The chain links TRBV7-9 to TRBJ2-3; 9 bases fit TRBD2. V was clipped by 4 bases and J by 6 bases; unmatched bases: 11. This CDR3 comprises 16 residues. CDR1 SEHNR and CDR2 FQNEAQ come from the germline V gene (reference sequence). CDR3 nucleotide sequence: TGTGCCAGCAGCTACCAAGCGGGAGGACGTGGGGATACGCAGTATTTT. Protein sequence: CASSYQAGGRGDTQYF.

The genes are TRBV10-2 and TRBJ2-1; 9 bases line up with TRBD2. Germline V lookup: CDR1 WSHSY, CDR2 SAAADI. The length of the CDR3 is 16 residues. V lost 0 bases, J lost 3 bases, and 3 bases stayed unmatched. The DNA of the CDR3 is TGCGCCAGCAGTGAGTCTAGCGGGGGATTCTACAATGAGCAGTTCTTC. Protein product: CASSESSGGFYNEQFF.

CDR3 protein: CASSESSLTGNQPQHF. CDR3 in DNA: TGTGCCAGCAGTGAAAGTAGTCTTACAGGGAATCAGCCCCAGCATTTT. This chain connects TRBV2 to TRBJ1-5; D might be TRBD1 (6 bases). The V and J ends lost 2 bases and 4 bases respectively, with 15 bases between them. The CDR3 extends over 16 amino acids. The germline V gene encodes CDR1 SNHLY and CDR2 FYNNEI.

The J gene is TRBJ2-1, the V gene TRBV9; D might be TRBD2 (5 bases). This CDR3 contains 15 residues. V was shortened by 0 bases and J by 5 bases, with 12 bases between the two germline ends. Per the germline V gene, CDR1 is SGDLS and CDR2 is YYNGEE. This CDR3 is CASSVVASSDNEQFF. The CDR3 nucleotides are TGTGCCAGCAGCGTAGTGGCTAGCTCAGACAATGAGCAGTTCTTC.

The rearrangement joins TRBV19 to TRBJ1-5; 9 bases line up with TRBD1. CDR3 size: 15 residues. V was pared by 8 bases and J by 3 bases, with 8 bases of the junction left unmatched. Germline V gene sequence: CDR1 LNHDA, CDR2 SQIVND (reference sequence). CDR3 sequence: CASAEDRGNNQPQHF. The CDR3 nucleotides read TGTGCCAGTGCAGAGGACAGGGGAAACAATCAGCCCCAGCATTTT.

The chain combines TRBV10-3 with TRBJ2-7; 9 positions match TRBD2. With V trimmed by 10 bases and J by 4 bases, 11 bases remained unmatched. Germline CDR1 ENHRY, CDR2 SYGVKD. This CDR3 has 14 amino acids. The CDR3 nucleotides are TGTGCCACGGCTAGCGGGGAGGGCTGGTACGAGCAGTACTTC. Translation gives CATASGEGWYEQYF.

The rearrangement links TRBV15 to TRBJ2-5, with a weak D call TRBD1 (5 bases). The CDR3 is made up of 12 amino acids. V was pared by 9 bases and J by 5 bases, with 13 bases between. Germline V gives CDR1 LNHNV, CDR2 YYDKDF (reference sequence). CDR3 sequence reads: CATKGNSETQYF. In nucleotides, the CDR3 is TGTGCCACGAAGGGGAATTCGGAGACCCAGTACTTC.

V usage is TRBV7-6 and J usage is TRBJ2-5; TRBD1 matches 7 bases. V dropped 1 base and J dropped 2; count of bases not matched to a gene: 4. There are 15 residues in the CDR3. The germline gives CDR1 SGHVS, CDR2 FNYEAQ. The CDR3 sequence is CASSLVATGQETQYF. In DNA form, the CDR3 reads TGTGCCAGCAGCTTAGTCGCGACAGGGCAAGAGACCCAGTACTTC.

The rearrangement joins TRBV19 to TRBJ1-4; D call uncertain. CDR1 and CDR2 (germline): LNHDA, SQIVND (reference sequence). The germline V and J ends were trimmed by 1 base and 2 bases, with 11 bases remaining between them. The CDR3 runs to 16 residues. CDR3 region: CASSIVLEWTNEKLFF. The CDR3 region has the DNA TGTGCCAGTAGTATAGTCTTGGAGTGGACTAATGAAAAACTGTTTTTT.

The chain recombines TRBV27 with TRBJ2-1, with TRBD2 as a possible D gene (6 bases). The CDR3 sequence is 13 residues long. Trimming left V 5 bases short and J 6 bases short, with 11 bases between. Germline CDR1 and CDR2: MNHEY and SMNVEV (reference sequence). The CDR3 protein is CASSMGGGNEQFF. The CDR3 DNA reads as TGTGCCAGCAGTATGGGAGGAGGCAATGAGCAGTTCTTC.

In this sample, this clone turned up once. This chain joins TRBV6-5 and TRBJ2-1; 9 bases line up with TRBD2. V was clipped by 0 bases and J by 10 bases; unmatched bases: 7. The CDR3 contains 15 residues. In germline, CDR1 is MNHEY, CDR2 SVGAGI. The CDR3 sequence is CASSYSTIAGDEQFF. DNA for the CDR3: TGTGCCAGCAGTTACTCGACGATAGCGGGGGACGAGCAGTTCTTC.